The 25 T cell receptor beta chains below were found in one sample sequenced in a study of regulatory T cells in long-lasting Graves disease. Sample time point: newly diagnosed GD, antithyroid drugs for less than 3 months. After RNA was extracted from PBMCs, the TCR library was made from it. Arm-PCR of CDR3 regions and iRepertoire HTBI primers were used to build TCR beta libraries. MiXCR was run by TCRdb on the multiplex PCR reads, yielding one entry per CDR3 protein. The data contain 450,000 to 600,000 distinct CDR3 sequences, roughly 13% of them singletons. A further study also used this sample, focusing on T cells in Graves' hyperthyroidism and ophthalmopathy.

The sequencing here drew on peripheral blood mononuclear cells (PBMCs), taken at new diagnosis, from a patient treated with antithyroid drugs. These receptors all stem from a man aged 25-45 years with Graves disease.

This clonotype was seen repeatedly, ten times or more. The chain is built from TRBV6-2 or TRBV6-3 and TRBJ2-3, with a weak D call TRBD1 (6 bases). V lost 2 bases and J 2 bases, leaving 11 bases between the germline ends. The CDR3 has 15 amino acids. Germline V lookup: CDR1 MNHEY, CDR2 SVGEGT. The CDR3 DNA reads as TGTGCCAGCAGTTACCATCAGGGGACCACAGATACGCAGTATTTT. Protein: CASSYHQGTTDTQYF.

The CDR3 DNA sequence: TGCGCCAGCAGCCCCTCCTCTCCGTCTGGGGTACGGGAGACCCAGTACTTC. The encoded protein is CASSPSSPSGVRETQYF. The chain combines TRBV4-1 with TRBJ2-5; D not certain. The length of the CDR3 is 17 residues. Germline V gene data show CDR1 as MGHRA and CDR2 as YSYEKL. V was trimmed by 4 bases and J by 5 bases, leaving 23 bases between them.

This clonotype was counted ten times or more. In DNA, the CDR3 is TGTGCCAGCAGCCTCGGGGACAGGGGCTTCGGCTACACCTTC. This codes for CASSLGDRGFGYTF. The J gene is TRBJ1-2, the V gene TRBV3-1; 10 bases agree with TRBD1. V dropped 4 bases and J dropped 8; count of bases not matched to a gene: 7. CDR3 size: 14 residues. Germline CDR1 reads LGHDT; CDR2 reads YNNKEL (reference sequence).

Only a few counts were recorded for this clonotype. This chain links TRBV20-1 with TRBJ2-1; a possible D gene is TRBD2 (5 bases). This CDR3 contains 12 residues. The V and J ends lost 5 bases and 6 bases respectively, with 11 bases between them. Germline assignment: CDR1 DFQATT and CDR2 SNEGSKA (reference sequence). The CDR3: CSACGLFNEQFF. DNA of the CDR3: TGCAGTGCTTGCGGACTCTTCAATGAGCAGTTCTTC.

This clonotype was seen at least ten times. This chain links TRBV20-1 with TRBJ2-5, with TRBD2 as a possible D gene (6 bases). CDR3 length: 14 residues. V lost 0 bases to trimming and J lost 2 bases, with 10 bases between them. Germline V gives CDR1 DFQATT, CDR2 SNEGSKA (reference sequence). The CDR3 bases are TGCAGTGCTAGAGATTCTGGGGGGCAAGAGACCCAGTACTTC. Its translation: CSARDSGGQETQYF.

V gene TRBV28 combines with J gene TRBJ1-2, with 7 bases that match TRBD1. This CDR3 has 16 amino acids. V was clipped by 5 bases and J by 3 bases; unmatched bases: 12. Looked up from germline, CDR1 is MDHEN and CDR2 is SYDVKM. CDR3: CASSPGGRGIDYGYTF. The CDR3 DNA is TGTGCCAGCAGTCCCGGTGGCAGGGGGATCGACTATGGCTACACCTTC.

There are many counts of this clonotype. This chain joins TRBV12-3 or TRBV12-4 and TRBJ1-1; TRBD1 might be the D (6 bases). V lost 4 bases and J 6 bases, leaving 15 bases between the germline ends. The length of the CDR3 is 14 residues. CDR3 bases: TGTGCCAGCAGTTACGGACAGCGGTGGGCTGAAGCTTTCTTT. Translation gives CASSYGQRWAEAFF.

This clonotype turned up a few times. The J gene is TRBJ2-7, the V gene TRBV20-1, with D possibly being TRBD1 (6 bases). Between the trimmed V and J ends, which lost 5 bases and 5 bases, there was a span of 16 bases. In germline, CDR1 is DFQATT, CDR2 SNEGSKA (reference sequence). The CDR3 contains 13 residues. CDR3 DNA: TGCAGTGCTCCACAGGGTTCAGAGAACGAGCAGTACTTC. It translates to CSAPQGSENEQYF.

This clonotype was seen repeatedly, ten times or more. CDR3 residues: CASSPLGPYEQYF. Written as DNA, the CDR3 is TGTGCCAGCAGCCCCTTGGGCCCCTACGAGCAGTACTTC. The rearrangement uses TRBV28 and TRBJ2-7; no clear D gene. The V and J ends lost 6 bases and 2 bases respectively, with 11 bases between them. This CDR3 contains 13 residues. Germline-derived CDR1 and CDR2 are MDHEN and SYDVKM.

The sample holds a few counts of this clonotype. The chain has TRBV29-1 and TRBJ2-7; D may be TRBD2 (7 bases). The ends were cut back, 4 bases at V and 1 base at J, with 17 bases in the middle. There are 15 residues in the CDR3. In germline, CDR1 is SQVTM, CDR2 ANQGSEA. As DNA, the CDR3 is TGCAGCGTTGGGGCCCCGGGGGGCCCTTCCTACGAGCAGTACTTC. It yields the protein CSVGAPGGPSYEQYF.

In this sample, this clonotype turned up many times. For the CDR3, the DNA is TGTGCCACCCTCGGACAGGGAGGGACTGGGGCCAACGTCCTGACTTTC. This encodes CATLGQGGTGANVLTF. The V gene is TRBV2, the J gene TRBJ2-6; TRBD1 might be the D (8 bases). The germline V gene has CDR1 SNHLY and CDR2 FYNNEI. The CDR3 has 16 residues. V was trimmed by 10 bases and J by 2 bases, leaving 18 bases between them. The whole variable domain, filled in from reference TRBV2 and TRBJ2-6, reads EPEVTQTPSHQVTQMGQEVILRCVPISNHLYFYWYRQILGQKVEFLVSFYNNEISEKSEIFDDQFSVERPDGSNFTLKIRSTKLEDSAMYFCATLGQGGTGANVLTFGAGSRLTVL.

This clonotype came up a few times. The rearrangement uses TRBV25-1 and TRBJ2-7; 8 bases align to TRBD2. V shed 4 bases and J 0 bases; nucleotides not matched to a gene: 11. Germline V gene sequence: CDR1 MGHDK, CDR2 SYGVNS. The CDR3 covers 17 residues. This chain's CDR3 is CASSGSIAGGLSYEQYF. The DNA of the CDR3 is TGTGCCAGCAGTGGTTCGATTGCGGGAGGTCTCTCCTACGAGCAGTACTTC.

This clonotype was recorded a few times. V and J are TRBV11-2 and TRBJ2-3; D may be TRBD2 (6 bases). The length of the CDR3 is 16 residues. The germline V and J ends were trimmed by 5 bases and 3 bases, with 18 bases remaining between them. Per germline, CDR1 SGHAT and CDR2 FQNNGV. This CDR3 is CASSPDFSGGTDTQYF. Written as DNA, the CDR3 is TGTGCCAGCAGCCCCGATTTCAGTGGGGGGACAGATACGCAGTATTTT.

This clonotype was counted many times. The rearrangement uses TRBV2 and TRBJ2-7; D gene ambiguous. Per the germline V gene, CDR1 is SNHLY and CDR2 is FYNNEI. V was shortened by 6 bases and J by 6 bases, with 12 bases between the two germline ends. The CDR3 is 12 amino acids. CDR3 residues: CASREIGLEQYF. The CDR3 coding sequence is TGTGCCAGCAGGGAGATAGGGCTCGAGCAGTACTTC.

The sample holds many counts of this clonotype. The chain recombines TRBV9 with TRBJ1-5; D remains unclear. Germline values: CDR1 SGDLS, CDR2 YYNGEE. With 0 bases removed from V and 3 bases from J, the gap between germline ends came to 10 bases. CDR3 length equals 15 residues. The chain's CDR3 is CASSVGVGINQPQHF. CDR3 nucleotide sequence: TGTGCCAGCAGCGTAGGGGTAGGGATCAATCAGCCCCAGCATTTT. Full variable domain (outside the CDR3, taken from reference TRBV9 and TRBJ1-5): DSGVTQTPKHLITATGQRVTLRCSPRSGDLSVYWYQQSLDQGLQFLIQYYNGEERAKGNILERFSAQQFPDLHSELNLSSLELGDSALYFCASSVGVGINQPQHFGDGTRLSIL.

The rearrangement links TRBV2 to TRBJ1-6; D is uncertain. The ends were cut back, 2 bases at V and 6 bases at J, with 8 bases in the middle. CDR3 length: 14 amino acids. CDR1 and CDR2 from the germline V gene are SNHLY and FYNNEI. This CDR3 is CASSESQFNSPLHF. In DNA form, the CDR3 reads TGTGCCAGCAGTGAAAGTCAATTTAATTCACCCCTCCACTTT.

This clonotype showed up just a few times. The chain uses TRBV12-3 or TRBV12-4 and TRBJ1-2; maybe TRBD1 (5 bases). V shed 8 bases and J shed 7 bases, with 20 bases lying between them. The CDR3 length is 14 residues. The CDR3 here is CASFTRQGSGGYTF. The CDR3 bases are TGTGCCAGCTTTACGCGGCAGGGTAGCGGTGGCTACACCTTC.

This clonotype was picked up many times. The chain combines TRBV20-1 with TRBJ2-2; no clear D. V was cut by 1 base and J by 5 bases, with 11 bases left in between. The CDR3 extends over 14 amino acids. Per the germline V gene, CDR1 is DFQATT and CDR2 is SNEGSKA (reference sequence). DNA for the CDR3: TGCAGTGCTAGAGTGTCTCTCTCGACCGGGGAGCTGTTTTTT. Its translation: CSARVSLSTGELFF.

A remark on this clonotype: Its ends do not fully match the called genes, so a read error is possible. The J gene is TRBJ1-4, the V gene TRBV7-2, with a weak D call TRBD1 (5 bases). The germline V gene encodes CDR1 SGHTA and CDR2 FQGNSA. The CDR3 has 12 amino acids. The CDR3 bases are TGTGCCAGCAGCTTAGGGGGGGAAAACCTGTTTTTT. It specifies CASSLGGENLFF. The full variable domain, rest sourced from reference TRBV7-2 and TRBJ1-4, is GAGVSQSPSNKVTEKGKDVELRCDPISGHTALYWYRQSLGQGLEFLIYFQGNSAPDKSGLPSDRFSAERTGGSVSTLTIQRTQQEDSAVYLCASSLGGENLFFGSGTQLSVL.

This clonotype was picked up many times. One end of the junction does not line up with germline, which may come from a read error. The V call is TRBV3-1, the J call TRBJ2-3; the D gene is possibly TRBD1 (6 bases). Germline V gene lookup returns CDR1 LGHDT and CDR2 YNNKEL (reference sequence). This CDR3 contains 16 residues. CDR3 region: CASSEERQEITDTQYF. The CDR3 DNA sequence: TGTGCCAGCAGCGAAGAACGACAGGAAATCACAGATACGCAGTATTTT.

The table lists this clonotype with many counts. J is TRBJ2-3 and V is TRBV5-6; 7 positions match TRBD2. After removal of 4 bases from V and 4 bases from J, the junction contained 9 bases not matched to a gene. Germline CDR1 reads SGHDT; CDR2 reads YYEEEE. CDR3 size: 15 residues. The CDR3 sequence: CASSAALAIPDTQYF. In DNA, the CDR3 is TGTGCCAGCAGCGCCGCACTAGCGATCCCAGATACGCAGTATTTT.

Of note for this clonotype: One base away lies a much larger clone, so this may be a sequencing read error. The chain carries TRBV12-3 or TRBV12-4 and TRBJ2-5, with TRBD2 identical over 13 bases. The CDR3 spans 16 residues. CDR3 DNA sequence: TGTGCCAGCAGGACGGGACTAGCGGGATGGTATGGGACCCGGTACTTC. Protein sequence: CASRTGLAGWYGTRYF.

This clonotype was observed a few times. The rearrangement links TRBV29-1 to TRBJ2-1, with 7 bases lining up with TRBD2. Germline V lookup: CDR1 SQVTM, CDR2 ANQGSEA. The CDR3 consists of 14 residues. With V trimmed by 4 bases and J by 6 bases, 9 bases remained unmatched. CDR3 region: CSVAGGRGSNEQFF. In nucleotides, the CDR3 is TGCAGCGTTGCGGGCGGGAGAGGGAGCAATGAGCAGTTCTTC.

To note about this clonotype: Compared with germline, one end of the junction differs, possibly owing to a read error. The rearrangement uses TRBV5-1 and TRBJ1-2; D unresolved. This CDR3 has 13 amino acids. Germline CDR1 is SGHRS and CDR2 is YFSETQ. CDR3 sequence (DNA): TGTGCCAGCAGCTTTTTAGCACCGGGTGGCTACACCTTC. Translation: CASSFLAPGGYTF.

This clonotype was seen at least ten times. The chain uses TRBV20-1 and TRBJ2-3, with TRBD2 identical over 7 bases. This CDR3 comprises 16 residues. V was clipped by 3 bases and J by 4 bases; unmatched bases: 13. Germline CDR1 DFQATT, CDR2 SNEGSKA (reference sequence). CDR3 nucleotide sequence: TGCAGTGCTAGGCGCGTCGGGCTAGGGAGGGCAGATACGCAGTATTTT. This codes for CSARRVGLGRADTQYF.